This T cell receptor (beta chain) was identified in a study of shared clonotypes between healthy human individuals (dated by TCRdb to 2019 to 2021). Study-wide context: A couple of women and a few men aged 18 to 49 years were included in the cohort. Blood TCR repertoires of about five healthy adults were deeply sequenced to estimate repertoire size and the extent of clonotype sharing between individuals. Between about 0.94 and 8.9 billion PBMCs per donor were obtained by leukapheresis. Per donor, three plates each were used for CD4 naive and CD4 memory, two for CD8 naive, and one for CD8 memory. To increase sequencing depth and limit assay-specific biases, TCR repertoire library preparation and sequencing were carried out by different laboratories using diverse techniques.

General conclusions and limits of the study: Clonotypes shared by all four sorted-subset donors showed higher generation probabilities than non-shared clonotypes. Rarefaction of sorted-subset datasets indicated incomplete sequencing despite the large sequencing depth. Because the study included a small number of donors, the genetic and exposure-history diversity represented was limited. When four donors were compared, the shared fraction of clonotypes was 5% to 6.5% for naive CD4, more than 3% for naive CD8, about 2.4% for memory CD4, and about 0.36% for memory CD8. Sampling was restricted to blood, and TCR repertoires in tissue are likely to differ from TCR repertoires in blood. Pairwise subsampling led to the expectation that sequencing depth would affect the degree of clonotype sharing among donors. Estimated clonotype richness was generally larger for naive than for memory subsets.

Looking up the germline V gene yields CDR1 SGHDN and CDR2 FVKESK. Trimming takes 1 base off V and 10 bases off J; junction bases not matched to a gene: 9. The CDR3 holds 15 amino acids from the cysteine to the phenylalanine. Left in the record is the CDR3 DNA by itself, 45 bases read in frame from the first base. Of note for this clone: The antigen it binds to is not known. Qualities for individual bases were not recorded, and no much larger clone is one base off.

Using the deep immunoSEQ assay, TCR CDR3 regions were amplified from genomic DNA by multiplex PCR. For each cell subset, the extracted genomic DNA was distributed evenly across all wells of several immunoSEQ 96-well plates, and each plate served as one replicate. Each replicate PCR for sorted subsets received about 180 ng genomic DNA, equal to roughly 30,000 T cell genomes. Purified libraries were measured with a Qubit 3.0 fluorometer, size-checked on a Bioanalyzer 2100, and measured again with the KAPA Library Quantification kit. A separate single-read 150-cycle Illumina NextSeq 550 flow cell was used to sequence each immunoSEQ 96-well plate. The authors' analysis ran thus. Because the immunoSEQ output held only junctional sequences and lacked quality scores, the filtering could not match the filtering applied to full-length reads. To assign V/J genes and CDR3, sequences were annotated using PyIR, a Python wrapper for IgBLAST v1.9, with IMGT germline references. Reads were removed for weak V/J assignments (E-value above 1e-6), missing CDR3, stop codons, out-of-frame junctions, or ambiguous translated residues. V3J clonotypes were defined as sequences sharing the same inferred V gene, J gene, and CDR3 amino acid sequence. The percentage overlap between two repertoires was calculated by dividing the number of shared unique clonotypes by the size of the smaller repertoire. RTK rarefaction, the Chao1 estimator, and Recon v2.1 estimates of unobserved clonotypes were used to assess repertoire richness. Generation probabilities for all TCRbeta clonotypes obtained by the gDNA method from a handful of donors were computed using OLGA. In its TCRdb copy, this immuneACCESS table keeps in-frame sequences only and misses some clones. Where compared with another copy, unresolved V genes explain less than half of these, and the others have no known cause. That table furnishes V, J and clone size, whereas the DNA furnished D and trimming. This sample gives 2 million to 2.5 million clones in total; almost 96% of them show up just once. Clones ranked in the top ten supply 0.13% of the sample.

Healthy HIV-negative adults with no recently reported acute infections or vaccinations were included as donors. All donors were Caucasian adults living in Nashville, Tennessee, USA. CD4+ T cells were enriched through magnetic negative selection, after which naive cells were positively selected on CD45RA and the remaining negative fraction served as the memory subset. Blood was collected by leukapheresis, and PBMCs were isolated by Ficoll-Histopaque density gradient centrifugation and then cryopreserved in liquid nitrogen vapor phase. Analytical flow cytometry was used to check the purity and quantity of each magnetically sorted T cell population. From each sorted fraction, genomic DNA was isolated and quantified by UV absorbance on a Nanodrop 2000c.

The V and J segments used are TRBV14 and TRBJ2-1; the junction holds 8 bases that match TRBD1. The source is a man between 18 and 29 years old in good health. Input material: naive CD4+ T cells sorted from blood. This specimen's cell subset or site label, interpreted: CD45RA+ positively selected. The nucleotide sequence is TGTGCCAGCAGCCAAGGGACCGGGACAGGAATAGAGCAGTTCTTC. It codes for CASSQGTGTGIEQFF.